These 19 T cell receptor beta chains were sequenced from one sample in a study of neurological immune-mediated disorders (dated by TCRdb to the late 2010s). Library preparation employed 5' RACE. The sample was run on an Illumina HiSeq 2500. The public sequencing data were trimmed at Q25 with fastp and processed into clonotypes with MiXCR by TCRdb, which kept only in-frame beta chains. For every CDR3 protein sequence, its rows merge into one entry that carries the most common genes and DNA. Counted in this sample were under 130,000 distinct CDR3 sequences; less than 14% of them appeared once. About 3% of the sample is taken by the ten largest. The time point label, read with the paper, signifies: longitudinal time-point 3. Sample: PBMCs. Receptors were obtained from a female donor with HTLV-1-associated myelopathy (HAM/TSP).

This clonotype has more than one count but fewer than ten. The rearrangement uses TRBV5-5 and TRBJ2-2; 10 bases line up with TRBD2. Germline-derived CDR1 and CDR2 are SGHKS and YYEKEE (reference sequence). Trimming at V came to 1 base and at J to 7 bases, leaving 7 bases not matched to a gene. The CDR3 length is 16 residues. The CDR3 coding sequence is TGTGCCAGCAGCTTGTATTCTAGCGGGGGTGGCGGGGAGCTGTTTTTT. Translation gives CASSLYSSGGGGELFF. The full variable domain, its missing parts supplied by reference TRBV5-5 and TRBJ2-2, is DAGVTQSPTHLIKTRGQQVTLRCSPISGHKSVSWYQQVLGQGPQFIFQYYEKEERGRGNFPDRFSARQFPNYSSELNVNALLLGDSALYLCASSLYSSGGGGELFFGEGSRLTVL.

This clonotype was observed at least ten times. The chain has TRBV11-2 and TRBJ2-7; TRBD1 aligns across 12 bases. With V trimmed by 4 bases and J by 3 bases, 7 bases remained unmatched. Per germline, CDR1 SGHAT and CDR2 FQNNGV. This CDR3 is built from 16 residues. DNA of the CDR3: TGTGCCAGCAGCTGGTTAGGGACAGGGGGCCTCTACGAGCAGTACTTC. Amino acid sequence: CASSWLGTGGLYEQYF.

This clonotype was recorded many times. The rearrangement joins TRBV7-9 to TRBJ2-3; no clear D. The germline gives CDR1 SEHNR, CDR2 FQNEAQ (reference sequence). Trimming pared 5 bases from V and 5 bases from J, leaving 11 bases between. The CDR3 is 13 residues long. The CDR3 region is CASSHFVGDTQYF. In nucleotides, the CDR3 is TGTGCCAGCAGCCACTTCGTAGGAGATACGCAGTATTTT.

This clonotype was seen only a few times. V gene TRBV3-1 combines with J gene TRBJ1-4; TRBD1 might be the D (6 bases). Trimming took 2 bases from V and 6 from J, leaving 13 bases between them. The CDR3 has 15 amino acids. The germline CDR1 and CDR2 sequences are LGHDT and YNNKEL (reference sequence). CDR3 residues: CASSQLEQGDEKLFF. The DNA for the CDR3 is TGTGCCAGCAGCCAACTCGAACAGGGAGATGAAAAACTGTTTTTT.

This clonotype was seen only a few times. The rearrangement links TRBV27 to TRBJ2-3, with D uncertain. Germline CDR1 reads MNHEY; CDR2 reads SMNVEV (reference sequence). This CDR3 is built from 15 residues. Trimming removed 4 bases from V and 2 bases from J, with 13 bases in between. The CDR3 loop reads CASSSRASATDTQYF. Written as DNA, the CDR3 is TGTGCCAGCAGTTCTCGGGCGTCAGCCACAGATACGCAGTATTTT.

This clonotype has at least ten counts. CDR3 in amino acids: CASSASSGSTDTQYF. DNA of the CDR3: TGTGCCAGCAGTGCATCTAGCGGAAGCACAGATACGCAGTATTTT. The rearrangement uses TRBV25-1 and TRBJ2-3; 7 bases align to TRBD2. V dropped 4 bases and J dropped 0; count of bases not matched to a gene: 4. The CDR3 has 15 residues. From germline, CDR1 is MGHDK and CDR2 SYGVNS.

This clonotype has a count of ten or more. V is TRBV12-3 or TRBV12-4 and J is TRBJ2-7; possibly TRBD2 for D (6 bases). Deletions cut 4 bases from V and 2 bases from J, with 15 bases between. The CDR3 is made up of 15 amino acids. The CDR3 DNA reads TGTGCCAGCAGTTATTCCGCCGGCGGGACCTACGAGCAGTACTTC. Encoded protein: CASSYSAGGTYEQYF.

The rearrangement uses TRBV7-2 and TRBJ2-6, with 8 bases identical to TRBD1. V trimming: 2 bases; J trimming: 13 bases; junction bases outside the gene matches: 10. This CDR3 is built from 15 residues. CDR1 is SGHTA, CDR2 FQGNSA, per germline. The CDR3 loop is CASSLTSRDRIVLTF. DNA of the CDR3: TGTGCCAGCAGCTTAACGTCCCGGGACAGGATAGTCCTGACTTTC.

There are many counts of this clonotype. The chain recombines TRBV5-1 with TRBJ1-6; TRBD1 matches 9 bases. CDR3 length: 14 amino acids. The V segment lost 7 bases and the J segment 9 bases; nucleotides outside the gene matches: 8. Germline loops: CDR1 SGHRS, CDR2 YFSETQ. CDR3 DNA: TGCGCCAGCGGCCTACAGGGGGCAGGTTCACCCCTCCACTTT. The encoded protein is CASGLQGAGSPLHF. Based on the CDR3 plus reference TRBV5-1 and TRBJ1-6, the full variable domain is KAGVTQTPRYLIKTRGQQVTLSCSPISGHRSVSWYQQTPGQGLQFLFEYFSETQRNKGNFPGRFSGRQFSNSRSEMNVSTLELGDSALYLCASGLQGAGSPLHFGNGTRLTVT.

In its sample, this clonotype was seen a few times. The CDR3 spells CASSSRDIPYF. The CDR3 DNA reads as TGTGCCAGCAGCTCACGGGACATCCCGTACTTC. V gene TRBV7-2 combines with J gene TRBJ2-7; D is possibly TRBD1 (6 bases). Germline loops: CDR1 SGHTA, CDR2 FQGNSA. The ends were cut back, 4 bases at V and 12 bases at J, with 13 bases in the middle. The length of the CDR3 is 11 residues.

This clonotype was counted many times. V usage is TRBV14 and J usage is TRBJ2-5; D call uncertain. This CDR3 is built from 14 residues. V lost 8 bases, J lost 2 bases, and 15 bases lay in between. Germline V CDR1 and CDR2: SGHDN, FVKESK. CDR3 DNA sequence: TGTGCCAGCTCGCCAAGGTCAAGGCAAGAGACCCAGTACTTC. This sequence encodes CASSPRSRQETQYF.

Notes on this clonotype: A much larger clone lies a single base off, so this may be a read error. This rearrangement joins TRBV7-7 to TRBJ2-7; D uncertain. This CDR3 is built from 13 residues. V dropped 1 base and J dropped 3 bases, with 7 bases sitting between them. Germline lookup yields CDR1 SSHAT and CDR2 FNYEAQ (reference sequence). Here the CDR3 DNA reads TGTGCCAGCAGCTTAGATCTATACTACGAGCAGTACTTC. It translates to CASSLDLYYEQYF. Together with reference TRBV7-7 and TRBJ2-7, the CDR3 gives the full variable domain: GAGVSQSPRYKVTKRGQDVTLRCDPISSHATLYWYQQALGQGPEFLTYFNYEAQPDKSGLPSDRFSAERPEGSISTLTIQRTEQRDSAMYRCASSLDLYYEQYFGPGTRLTVT.

This chain links TRBV5-1 with TRBJ2-1; weak D call: TRBD1 (8 bases). The CDR3 runs to 18 residues. The germline V gene has CDR1 SGHRS and CDR2 YFSETQ. The V end lost 3 bases, the J end lost 8 bases, and 27 bases lay between the germline ends. The CDR3 DNA reads as TGCGCCAGCAGCTGGGAACGGACAGGGCGGGGGAGAAGCCATGAGCAGTTCTTC. It is translated as CASSWERTGRGRSHEQFF.

This clonotype has at least ten counts. The CDR3 sequence is CASSSRASGGNYEQYF. DNA of the CDR3: TGCGCCAGCAGCTCCCGGGCTAGCGGGGGGAACTACGAGCAGTACTTC. The chain has TRBV5-1 and TRBJ2-7, with 11 bases matching TRBD2. The ends lost 3 bases at V and 3 bases at J; junction bases unmatched: 8. This CDR3 has 16 amino acids. The germline V gene has CDR1 SGHRS and CDR2 YFSETQ.

This clonotype was found many times. The CDR3 region is CASSPTGVSYNEQFF. The DNA of the CDR3 is TGTGCCAGCAGTCCGACAGGGGTGTCCTACAATGAGCAGTTCTTC. This chain connects TRBV6-6 to TRBJ2-1; TRBD1 matches 8 bases. V shed 5 bases, J shed 1 base, and the junction held 4 bases outside the gene matches. CDR1 MNHNY and CDR2 SVGAGI come from the germline V gene (reference sequence). This CDR3 spans 15 amino acids.

The sample holds many counts of this clonotype. The V gene is TRBV5-1, the J gene TRBJ2-7; 11 bases match TRBD2. This CDR3 region has 14 residues. Germline lookup yields CDR1 SGHRS and CDR2 YFSETQ. V gave up 4 bases and J gave up 4 bases; unmatched junction bases: 4. This chain's CDR3 is CASSRGLAEYEQYF. CDR3 nucleotides: TGCGCCAGCAGCAGGGGACTAGCGGAATACGAGCAGTACTTC.

This clonotype occurred many times. The rearrangement links TRBV5-1 to TRBJ2-3, with 10 bases aligning to TRBD2. CDR1 and CDR2 (germline): SGHRS, YFSETQ. The ends lost 3 bases at V and 5 bases at J; junction bases unmatched: 12. The CDR3 totals 17 residues. The CDR3 is CASSSKLLAGPRDTQYF. The CDR3 nucleotides are TGCGCCAGCAGCTCTAAACTACTAGCGGGGCCGCGAGATACGCAGTATTTT.

This clonotype was counted ten times or more. The V gene is TRBV9, the J gene TRBJ2-6, with 9 bases fitting TRBD2. Unmatched junction bases numbered 8, after V lost 4 bases and J lost 0 bases. Per the germline V gene, CDR1 is SGDLS and CDR2 is YYNGEE. This CDR3 contains 18 residues. CDR3 in amino acids: CASSLQAGGYSGANVLTF. DNA of the CDR3: TGTGCCAGCAGCTTACAAGCGGGGGGATACTCTGGGGCCAACGTCCTGACTTTC.

This clonotype was detected ten times or more. This rearrangement joins TRBV5-1 to TRBJ1-1; D remains unclear. The CDR3 is 13 residues long. Per germline, CDR1 SGHRS and CDR2 YFSETQ. Trimming removed 0 bases at V and 5 bases at J, with 8 bases between. CDR3 protein: CASSLAAGTEAFF. The CDR3, as DNA: TGCGCCAGCAGCTTGGCCGCCGGGACTGAAGCTTTCTTT. Looking up the rest from reference TRBV5-1 and TRBJ1-1 gives the full variable domain: KAGVTQTPRYLIKTRGQQVTLSCSPISGHRSVSWYQQTPGQGLQFLFEYFSETQRNKGNFPGRFSGRQFSNSRSEMNVSTLELGDSALYLCASSLAAGTEAFFGQGTRLTVV.